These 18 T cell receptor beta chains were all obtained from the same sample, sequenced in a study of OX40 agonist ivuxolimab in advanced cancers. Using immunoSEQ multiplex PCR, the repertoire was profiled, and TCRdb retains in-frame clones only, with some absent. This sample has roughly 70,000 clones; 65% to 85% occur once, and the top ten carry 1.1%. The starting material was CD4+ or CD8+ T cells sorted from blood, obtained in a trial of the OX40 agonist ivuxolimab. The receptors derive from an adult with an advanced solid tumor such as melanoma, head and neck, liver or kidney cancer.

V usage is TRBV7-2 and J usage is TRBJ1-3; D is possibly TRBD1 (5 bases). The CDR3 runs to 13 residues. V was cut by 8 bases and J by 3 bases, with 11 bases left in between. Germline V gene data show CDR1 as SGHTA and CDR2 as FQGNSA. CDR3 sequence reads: CASGQGIGNTIYF. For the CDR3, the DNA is TGTGCCAGCGGTCAGGGCATTGGAAACACCATATATTTT.

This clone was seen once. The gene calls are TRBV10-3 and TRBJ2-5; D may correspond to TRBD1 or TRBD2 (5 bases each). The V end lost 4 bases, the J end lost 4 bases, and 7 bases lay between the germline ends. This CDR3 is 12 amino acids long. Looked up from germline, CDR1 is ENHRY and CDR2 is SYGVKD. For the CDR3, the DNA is TGTGCCATCAGTGCGGGGACAGAGACCCAGTACTTC. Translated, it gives CAISAGTETQYF.

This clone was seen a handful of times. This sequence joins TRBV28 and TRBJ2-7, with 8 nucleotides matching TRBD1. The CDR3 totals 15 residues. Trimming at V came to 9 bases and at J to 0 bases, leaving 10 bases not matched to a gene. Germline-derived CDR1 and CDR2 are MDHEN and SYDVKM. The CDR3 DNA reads TGTGCCAGTATTGAGGCCGGGACAGGCTCCTACGAGCAGTACTTC. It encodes CASIEAGTGSYEQYF. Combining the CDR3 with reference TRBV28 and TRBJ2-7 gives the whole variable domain DVKVTQSSRYLVKRTGEKVFLECVQDMDHENMFWYRQDPGLGLRLIYFSYDVKMKEKGDIPEGYSVSREKKERFSLILESASTNQTSMYLCASIEAGTGSYEQYFGPGTRLTVT.

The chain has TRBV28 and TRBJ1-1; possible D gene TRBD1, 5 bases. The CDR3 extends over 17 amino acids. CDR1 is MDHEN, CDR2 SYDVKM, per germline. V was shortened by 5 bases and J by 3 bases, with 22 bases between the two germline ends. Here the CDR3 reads CASSAQLHGDWHTEAFF. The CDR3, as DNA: TGTGCCAGCAGTGCGCAACTCCACGGGGACTGGCACACTGAAGCTTTCTTT.

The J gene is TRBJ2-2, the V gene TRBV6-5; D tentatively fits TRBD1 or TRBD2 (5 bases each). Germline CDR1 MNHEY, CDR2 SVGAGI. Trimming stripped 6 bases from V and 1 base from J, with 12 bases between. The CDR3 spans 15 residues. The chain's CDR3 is CASSLGTENTGELFF. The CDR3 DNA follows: TGTGCCAGCAGCCTCGGGACGGAGAACACCGGGGAGCTGTTTTTT.

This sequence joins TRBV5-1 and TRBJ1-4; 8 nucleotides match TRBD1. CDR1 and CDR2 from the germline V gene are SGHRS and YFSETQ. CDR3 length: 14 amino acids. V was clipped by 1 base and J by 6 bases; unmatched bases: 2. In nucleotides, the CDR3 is TGCGCCAGCAGCTTGACGACAGGGGATGAAAAACTGTTTTTT. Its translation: CASSLTTGDEKLFF.

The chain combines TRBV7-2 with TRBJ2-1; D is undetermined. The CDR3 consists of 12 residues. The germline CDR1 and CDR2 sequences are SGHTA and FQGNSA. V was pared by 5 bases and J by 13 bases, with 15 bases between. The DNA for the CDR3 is TGTGCCAGCAGCCCCAGTCAGCCTCGCCAGTTCTTC. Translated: CASSPSQPRQFF. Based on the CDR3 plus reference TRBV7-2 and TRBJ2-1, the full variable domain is GAGVSQSPSNKVTEKGKDVELRCDPISGHTALYWYRQSLGQGLEFLIYFQGNSAPDKSGLPSDRFSAERTGGSVSTLTIQRTQQEDSAVYLCASSPSQPRQFFGPGTRLTVL.

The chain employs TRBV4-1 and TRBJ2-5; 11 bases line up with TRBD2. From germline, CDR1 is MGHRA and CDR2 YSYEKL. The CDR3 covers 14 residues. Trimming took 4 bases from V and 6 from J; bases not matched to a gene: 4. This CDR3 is CASSPLAGDQTQYF. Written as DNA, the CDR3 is TGCGCCAGCAGCCCACTAGCGGGGGATCAGACCCAGTACTTC.

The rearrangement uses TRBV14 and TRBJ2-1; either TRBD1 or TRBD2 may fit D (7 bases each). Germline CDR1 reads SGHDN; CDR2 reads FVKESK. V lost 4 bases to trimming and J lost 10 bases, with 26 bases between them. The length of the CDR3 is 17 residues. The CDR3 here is CASSPPRLVTGRGEQFF. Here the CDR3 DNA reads TGTGCCAGCAGCCCACCCCGTTTGGTGACAGGGCGGGGGGAGCAGTTCTTC.

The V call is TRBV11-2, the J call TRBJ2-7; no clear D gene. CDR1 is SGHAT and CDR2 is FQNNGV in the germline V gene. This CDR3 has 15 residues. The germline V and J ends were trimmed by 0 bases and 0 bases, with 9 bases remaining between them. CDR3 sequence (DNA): TGTGCCAGCAGCTTAGACCCCACGAGCTCCTACGAGCAGTACTTC. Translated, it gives CASSLDPTSSYEQYF.

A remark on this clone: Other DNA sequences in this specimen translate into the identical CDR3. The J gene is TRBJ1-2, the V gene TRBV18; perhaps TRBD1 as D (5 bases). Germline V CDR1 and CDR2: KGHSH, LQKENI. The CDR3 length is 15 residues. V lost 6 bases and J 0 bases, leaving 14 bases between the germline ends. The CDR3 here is CASSPGEYANYGYTF. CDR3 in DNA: TGTGCCAGCTCGCCGGGGGAGTATGCTAACTATGGCTACACCTTC.

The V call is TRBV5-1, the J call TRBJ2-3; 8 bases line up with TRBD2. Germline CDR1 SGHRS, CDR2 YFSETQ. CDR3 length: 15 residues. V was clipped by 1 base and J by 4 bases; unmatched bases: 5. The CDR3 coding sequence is TGCGCCAGCAGCTTGTCCGGGGGGGCCCCAGATACGCAGTATTTT. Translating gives CASSLSGGAPDTQYF.

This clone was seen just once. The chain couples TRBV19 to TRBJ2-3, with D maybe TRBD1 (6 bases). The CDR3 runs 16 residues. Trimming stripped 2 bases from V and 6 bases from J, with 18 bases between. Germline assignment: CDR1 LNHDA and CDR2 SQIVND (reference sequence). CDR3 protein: CASSIIAAGARDTQYF. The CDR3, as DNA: TGTGCCAGTAGTATAATTGCGGCAGGGGCCCGTGATACGCAGTATTTT.

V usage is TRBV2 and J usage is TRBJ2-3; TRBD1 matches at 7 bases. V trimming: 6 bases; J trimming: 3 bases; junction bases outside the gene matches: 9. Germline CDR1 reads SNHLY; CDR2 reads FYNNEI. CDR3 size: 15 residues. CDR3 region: CASRGDRVRTDTQYF. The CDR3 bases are TGTGCCAGCAGAGGAGACAGGGTCCGGACAGATACGCAGTATTTT.

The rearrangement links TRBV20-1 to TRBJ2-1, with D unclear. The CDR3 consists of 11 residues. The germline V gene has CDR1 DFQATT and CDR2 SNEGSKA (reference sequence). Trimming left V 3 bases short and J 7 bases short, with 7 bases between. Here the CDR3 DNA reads TGCAGTGCTAGCGACAATAATGAGCAGTTCTTC. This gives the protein CSASDNNEQFF.

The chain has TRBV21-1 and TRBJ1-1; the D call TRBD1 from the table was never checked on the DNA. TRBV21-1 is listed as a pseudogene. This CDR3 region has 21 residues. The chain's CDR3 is CASSKAQRSTVNTKMNTEAFF. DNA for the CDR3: TGTGCCAGCAGCAAAGCCCAACGATCGACAGTCAATACTAAAATGAACACTGAAGCTTTCTTT.

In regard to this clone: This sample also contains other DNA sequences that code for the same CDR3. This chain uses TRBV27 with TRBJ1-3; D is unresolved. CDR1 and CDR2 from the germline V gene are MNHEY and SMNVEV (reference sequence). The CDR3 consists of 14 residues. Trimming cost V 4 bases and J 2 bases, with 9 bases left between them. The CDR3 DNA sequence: TGTGCCAGCAGTTCACAGTCCCCTGGAAACACCATATATTTT. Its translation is CASSSQSPGNTIYF.

The CDR3 sequence is CASSFGPRGDQETQYF. As DNA, the CDR3 is TGTGCCAGCAGCTTTGGACCCAGAGGGGACCAAGAGACCCAGTACTTC. V usage is TRBV5-4 and J usage is TRBJ2-5; the D gene could be TRBD1 or TRBD2 (5 bases each). This CDR3 region has 16 residues. Germline assignment: CDR1 SGHNT and CDR2 YYREEE (reference sequence). Trimming removed 2 bases at V and 0 bases at J, with 14 bases between.